Listed here are 12 T cell receptor beta chains from one sample, sequenced in a study of cytomegalovirus exposure and HLA in healthy donors. PCR used 60 Vbeta primers and 13 Jbeta primers. Produced via immunoSEQ multiplex PCR; TCRdb's table is partial and in-frame only. Of roughly 100,000 clones detected, more than 9.5% appear once; the ten largest clones hold roughly a sixth. Sequenced sample: PBMCs. The receptor set was obtained from a man aged 40-55 years in good health and CMV-seropositive.

V usage is TRBV7-8 and J usage is TRBJ1-5; possibly TRBD1 for D (5 bases). Germline-derived CDR1 and CDR2 are SGHVS and FQNEAQ. The CDR3 contains 14 residues. V lost 3 bases and J lost 1, with 7 bases in between. DNA for the CDR3: TGTGCCAGCAGCTTTGGGGCCAGCAATCAGCCCCAGCATTTT. It yields the protein CASSFGASNQPQHF.

This clone appeared many times. The V call is TRBV6-1, the J call TRBJ2-3; 9 positions match TRBD1. V gave up 1 base and J gave up 4 bases; unmatched junction bases: 3. The CDR3 contains 15 residues. Germline lookup yields CDR1 MNHNS and CDR2 SASEGT. CDR3 in DNA: TGTGCCAGCAGTGAAGGCGGGACAGGGCCAGATACGCAGTATTTT. Its protein product is CASSEGGTGPDTQYF.

This clone was detected a few times. V gene TRBV7-6 combines with J gene TRBJ1-2, with 9 positions matching TRBD1. The CDR3 covers 17 residues. Losses at the gene ends were 3 bases for V and 5 bases for J; bases not matched to a gene: 13. Germline CDR1 SGHVS, CDR2 FNYEAQ. The CDR3 region is CASSLRTGVALGYGYTF. DNA of the CDR3: TGTGCCAGCAGCTTGAGGACAGGGGTCGCCTTGGGGTATGGCTACACCTTC.

This chain links TRBV5-3 with TRBJ2-7, with TRBD1 matching over 10 bases. TRBV5-3 is labeled an ORF, and its function is uncertain. The ends lost 4 bases at V and 4 bases at J; junction bases unmatched: 8. The CDR3 has 15 amino acids. CDR3 nucleotides: TGTGCCAGAAGCGAAGGGACAGGGGAATCGTACGAGCAGTACTTC. This codes for CARSEGTGESYEQYF.

This clone was recorded a few times. This chain links TRBV25-1 with TRBJ2-5, with D possibly matching TRBD2 (5 bases). V was trimmed by 4 bases and J by 1 base, leaving 10 bases between them. Germline lookup yields CDR1 MGHDK and CDR2 SYGVNS. The CDR3 loop spans 14 amino acids. The CDR3 DNA sequence: TGTGCCAGCAGTGCCTCGGGGATCCAAGAGACCCAGTACTTC. Its translation is CASSASGIQETQYF.

In this sample, this clone turned up a few times. The rearrangement links TRBV6-5 to TRBJ2-1; D gene uncertain. This CDR3 spans 13 amino acids. V lost 0 bases and J lost 6, with 6 bases in between. Looked up from germline, CDR1 is MNHEY and CDR2 is SVGAGI. The CDR3 sequence is CASSYSSLNEQFF. CDR3 bases: TGTGCCAGCAGTTACTCGAGTCTCAATGAGCAGTTCTTC.

The V gene is TRBV9, the J gene TRBJ2-5, with 8 positions matching TRBD2. The CDR3 spans 15 residues. Germline-derived CDR1 and CDR2 are SGDLS and YYNGEE. The V segment lost 3 bases and the J segment 2 bases; nucleotides outside the gene matches: 6. CDR3 sequence: CASSAAGLVQETQYF. CDR3 DNA sequence: TGTGCCAGCAGCGCCGCGGGACTAGTGCAAGAGACCCAGTACTTC. Drawing the rest from reference TRBV9 and TRBJ2-5, the complete variable domain is DSGVTQTPKHLITATGQRVTLRCSPRSGDLSVYWYQQSLDQGLQFLIQYYNGEERAKGNILERFSAQQFPDLHSELNLSSLELGDSALYFCASSAAGLVQETQYFGPGTRLLVL.

This clone has a single count. The chain employs TRBV6-1 and TRBJ2-7, with 8 bases fitting TRBD2. The V gene end was trimmed by 0 bases and the J gene end by 3 bases; junction bases not matched to a gene: 16. Germline V gives CDR1 MNHNS, CDR2 SASEGT. This CDR3 spans 19 amino acids. This CDR3 is CASSEAQPSGFTINYEQYF. The CDR3 DNA follows: TGTGCCAGCAGTGAAGCGCAGCCTAGCGGGTTTACGATAAACTACGAGCAGTACTTC.

The chain couples TRBV4-1 to TRBJ2-6, with 9 bases matching TRBD1. The CDR3 is 19 residues long. Unmatched junction bases numbered 11, after V lost 5 bases and J lost 0 bases. The germline V gene encodes CDR1 MGHRA and CDR2 YSYEKL. Here the CDR3 reads CASSFPPGQGFSGANVLTF. The CDR3 DNA is TGCGCCAGCAGCTTTCCCCCGGGACAGGGCTTCTCTGGGGCCAACGTCCTGACTTTC.

There are a few counts of this clone. The chain uses TRBV5-1 and TRBJ2-7; 11 positions match TRBD2. With 4 bases clipped from V and 3 bases from J, the junction kept 9 bases outside the gene matches. In germline, CDR1 is SGHRS, CDR2 YFSETQ. This CDR3 is built from 16 residues. In DNA, the CDR3 is TGCGCCAGCAGCAGAGCTGGGACTAGCGGTCTCTACGAGCAGTACTTC. Encoded protein: CASSRAGTSGLYEQYF.

This clone was seen a few times. The V and J genes are TRBV6-5 and TRBJ2-7; 9 bases line up with TRBD1. From germline, CDR1 is MNHEY and CDR2 SVGAGI. The CDR3 consists of 14 residues. Germline trimming cut 6 bases from V and 5 bases from J; bases unmatched to any gene: 8. The CDR3 reads CASRRGTGIDEQYF. DNA of the CDR3: TGTGCCAGCAGACGGGGGACAGGGATCGACGAGCAGTACTTC.

The genes are TRBV6-5 and TRBJ2-3; TRBD2 matches at 9 bases. The CDR3 is 15 amino acids. From germline, CDR1 is MNHEY and CDR2 SVGAGI. The junction had 13 bases not matched to a gene; V was cut back by 8 bases and J by 7 bases. The DNA for the CDR3 is TGTGCCAGCCGACGCGGTAGCGGGAGATGGAATACGCAGTATTTT. This encodes CASRRGSGRWNTQYF.